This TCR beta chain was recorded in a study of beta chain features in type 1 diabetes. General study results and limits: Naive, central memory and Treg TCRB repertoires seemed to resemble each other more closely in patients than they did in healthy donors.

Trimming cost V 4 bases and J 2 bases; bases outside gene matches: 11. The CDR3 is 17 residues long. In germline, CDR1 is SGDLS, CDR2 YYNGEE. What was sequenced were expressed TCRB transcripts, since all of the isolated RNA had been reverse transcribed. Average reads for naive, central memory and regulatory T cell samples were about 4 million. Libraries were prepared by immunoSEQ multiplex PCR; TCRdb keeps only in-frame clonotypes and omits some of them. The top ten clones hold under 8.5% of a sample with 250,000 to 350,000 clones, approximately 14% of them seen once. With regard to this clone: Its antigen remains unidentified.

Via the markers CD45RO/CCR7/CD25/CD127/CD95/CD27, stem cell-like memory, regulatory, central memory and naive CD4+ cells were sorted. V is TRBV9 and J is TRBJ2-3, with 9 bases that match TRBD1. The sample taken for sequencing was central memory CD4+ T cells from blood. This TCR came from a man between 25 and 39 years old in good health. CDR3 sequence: CASSRTPGQGITDTQYF. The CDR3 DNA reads TGTGCCAGCAGCCGGACCCCGGGACAGGGAATCACAGATACGCAGTATTTT.